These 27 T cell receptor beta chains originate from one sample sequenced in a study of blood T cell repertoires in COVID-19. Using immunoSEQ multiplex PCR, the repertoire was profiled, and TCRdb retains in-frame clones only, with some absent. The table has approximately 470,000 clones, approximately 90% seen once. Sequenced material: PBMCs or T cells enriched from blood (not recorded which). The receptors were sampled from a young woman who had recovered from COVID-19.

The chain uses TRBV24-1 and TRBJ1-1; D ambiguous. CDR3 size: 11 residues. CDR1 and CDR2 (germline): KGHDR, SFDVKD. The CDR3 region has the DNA TGTCCCCGATCCGTCGGGACTGAAGCTTTCTTT. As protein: CPRSVGTEAFF.

CDR3 amino acids: CASSLSWGGETQYF. As DNA, the CDR3 is TGTGCCAGCAGCTTGTCTTGGGGAGGGGAGACCCAGTACTTC. The V call is TRBV5-4, the J call TRBJ2-5; 7 bases line up with TRBD2. V gave up 1 base and J gave up 5 bases; unmatched junction bases: 5. The V gene's germline CDR1 is SGHNT and CDR2 YYREEE (reference sequence). The CDR3 is 14 residues long.

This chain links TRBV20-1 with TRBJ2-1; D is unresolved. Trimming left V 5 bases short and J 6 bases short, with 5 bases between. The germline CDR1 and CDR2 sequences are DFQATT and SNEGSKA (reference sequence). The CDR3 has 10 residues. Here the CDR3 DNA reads TGCAGTGCTCAAGCCAATGAGCAGTTCTTC. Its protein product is CSAQANEQFF.

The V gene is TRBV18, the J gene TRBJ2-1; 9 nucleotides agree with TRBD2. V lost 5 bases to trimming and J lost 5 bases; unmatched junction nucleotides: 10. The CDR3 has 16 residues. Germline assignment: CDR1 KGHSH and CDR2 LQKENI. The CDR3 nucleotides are TGTGCCAGCTCAGCCTCTAGCGGGGCGACCGACAATGAGCAGTTCTTC. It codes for CASSASSGATDNEQFF.

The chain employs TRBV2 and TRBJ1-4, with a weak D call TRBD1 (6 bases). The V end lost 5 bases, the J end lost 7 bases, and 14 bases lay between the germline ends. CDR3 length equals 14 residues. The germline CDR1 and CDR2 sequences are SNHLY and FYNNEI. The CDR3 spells CASSTQGFGEKLFF. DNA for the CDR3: TGTGCCAGCAGTACACAGGGATTTGGTGAAAAACTGTTTTTT.

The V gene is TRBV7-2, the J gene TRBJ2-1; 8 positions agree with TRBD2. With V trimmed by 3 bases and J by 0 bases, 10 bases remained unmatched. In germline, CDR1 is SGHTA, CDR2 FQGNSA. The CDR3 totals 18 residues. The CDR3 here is CASSFRGGSRFSYNEQFF. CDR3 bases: TGTGCCAGCAGCTTCCGCGGGGGGTCCCGATTCTCCTACAATGAGCAGTTCTTC.

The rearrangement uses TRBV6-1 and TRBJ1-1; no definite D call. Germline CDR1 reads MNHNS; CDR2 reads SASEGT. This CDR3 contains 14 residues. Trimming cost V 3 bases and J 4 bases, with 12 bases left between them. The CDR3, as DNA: TGTGCCAGCAGTGATCCCGGCGGGAGCACTGAAGCTTTCTTT. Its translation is CASSDPGGSTEAFF.

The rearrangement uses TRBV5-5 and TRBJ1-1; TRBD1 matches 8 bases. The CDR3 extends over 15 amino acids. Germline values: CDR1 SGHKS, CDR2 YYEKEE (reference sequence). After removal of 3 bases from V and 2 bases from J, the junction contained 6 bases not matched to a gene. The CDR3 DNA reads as TGTGCCAGCAGCTACTACGGACAGGGTAACACTGAAGCTTTCTTT. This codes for CASSYYGQGNTEAFF.

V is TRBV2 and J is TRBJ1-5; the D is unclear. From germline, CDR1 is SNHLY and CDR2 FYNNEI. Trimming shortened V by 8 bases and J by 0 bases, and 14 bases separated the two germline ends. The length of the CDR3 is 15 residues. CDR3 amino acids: CASGRTEDSNQPQHF. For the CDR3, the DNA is TGTGCCAGCGGTAGGACGGAGGATAGCAATCAGCCCCAGCATTTT.

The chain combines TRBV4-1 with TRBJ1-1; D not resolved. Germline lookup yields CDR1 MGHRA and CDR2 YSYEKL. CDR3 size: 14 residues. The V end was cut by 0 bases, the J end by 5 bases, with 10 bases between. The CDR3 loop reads CASSQDREGTEAFF. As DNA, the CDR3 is TGCGCCAGCAGCCAAGATAGGGAGGGAACTGAAGCTTTCTTT.

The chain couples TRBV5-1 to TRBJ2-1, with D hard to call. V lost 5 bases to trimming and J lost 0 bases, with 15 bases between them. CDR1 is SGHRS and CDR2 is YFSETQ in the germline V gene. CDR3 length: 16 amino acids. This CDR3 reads CASSKLPQSSYNEQFF. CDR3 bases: TGCGCCAGCAGTAAGCTGCCCCAATCCTCCTACAATGAGCAGTTCTTC.

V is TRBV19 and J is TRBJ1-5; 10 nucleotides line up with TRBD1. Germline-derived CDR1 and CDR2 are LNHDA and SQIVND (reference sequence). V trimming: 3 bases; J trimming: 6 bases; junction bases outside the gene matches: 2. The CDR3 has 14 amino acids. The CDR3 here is CASSIWTGGQPQHF. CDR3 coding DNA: TGTGCCAGTAGTATCTGGACAGGGGGTCAGCCCCAGCATTTT. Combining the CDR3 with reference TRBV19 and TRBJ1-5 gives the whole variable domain DGGITQSPKYLFRKEGQNVTLSCEQNLNHDAMYWYRQDPGQGLRLIYYSQIVNDFQKGDIAEGYSVSREKKESFPLTVTSAQKNPTAFYLCASSIWTGGQPQHFGDGTRLSIL.

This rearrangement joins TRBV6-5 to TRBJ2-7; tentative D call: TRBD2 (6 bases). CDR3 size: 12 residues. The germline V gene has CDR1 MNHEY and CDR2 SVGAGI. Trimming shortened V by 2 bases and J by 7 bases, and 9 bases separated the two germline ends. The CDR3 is CASSYGAGEQYF. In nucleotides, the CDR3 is TGTGCCAGCAGTTACGGGGCGGGAGAGCAGTACTTC.

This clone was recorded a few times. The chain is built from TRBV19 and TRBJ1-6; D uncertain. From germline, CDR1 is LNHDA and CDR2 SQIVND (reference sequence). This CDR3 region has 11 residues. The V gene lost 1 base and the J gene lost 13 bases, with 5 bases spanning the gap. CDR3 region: CASSIGGPLHF. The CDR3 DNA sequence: TGTGCCAGTAGTATAGGAGGGCCCCTCCACTTT.

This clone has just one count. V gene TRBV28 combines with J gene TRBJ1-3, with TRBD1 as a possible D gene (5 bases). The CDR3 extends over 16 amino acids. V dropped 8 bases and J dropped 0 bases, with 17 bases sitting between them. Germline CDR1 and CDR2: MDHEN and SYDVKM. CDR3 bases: TGTGCCAGCGCTAGGACACTCGAGTCCTCTGGAAACACCATATATTTT. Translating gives CASARTLESSGNTIYF.

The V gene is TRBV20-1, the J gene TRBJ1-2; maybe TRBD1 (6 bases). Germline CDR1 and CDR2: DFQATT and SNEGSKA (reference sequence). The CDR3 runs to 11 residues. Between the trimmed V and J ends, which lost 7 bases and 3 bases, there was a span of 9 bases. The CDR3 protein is CSVHRDYGYTF. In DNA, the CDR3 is TGCAGTGTCCACAGGGACTATGGCTACACCTTC.

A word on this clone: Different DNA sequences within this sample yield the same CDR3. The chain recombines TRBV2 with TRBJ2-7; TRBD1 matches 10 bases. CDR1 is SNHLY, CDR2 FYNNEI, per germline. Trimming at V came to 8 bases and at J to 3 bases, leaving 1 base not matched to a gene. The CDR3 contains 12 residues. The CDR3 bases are TGTGCCAGCCGGGACAGGGGCTACGAGCAGTACTTC. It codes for CASRDRGYEQYF.

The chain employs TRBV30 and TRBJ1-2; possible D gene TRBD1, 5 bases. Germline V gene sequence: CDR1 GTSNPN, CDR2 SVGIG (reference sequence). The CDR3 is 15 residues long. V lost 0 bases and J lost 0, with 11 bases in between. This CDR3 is CAWSVPGGPNYGYTF. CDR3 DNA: TGTGCCTGGAGTGTACCGGGGGGACCTAACTATGGCTACACCTTC. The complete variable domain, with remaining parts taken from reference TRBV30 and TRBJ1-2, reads SQTIHQWPATLVQPVGSPLSLECTVEGTSNPNLYWYRQAAGRGLQLLFYSVGIGQISSEVPQNLSASRPQDRQFILSSKKLLLSDSGFYLCAWSVPGGPNYGYTFGSGTRLTVV.

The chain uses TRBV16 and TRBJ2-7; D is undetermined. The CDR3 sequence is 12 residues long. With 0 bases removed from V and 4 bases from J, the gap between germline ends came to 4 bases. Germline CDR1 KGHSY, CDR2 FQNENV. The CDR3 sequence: CASSQSPYEQYF. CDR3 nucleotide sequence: TGTGCCAGCAGCCAATCCCCGTACGAGCAGTACTTC.

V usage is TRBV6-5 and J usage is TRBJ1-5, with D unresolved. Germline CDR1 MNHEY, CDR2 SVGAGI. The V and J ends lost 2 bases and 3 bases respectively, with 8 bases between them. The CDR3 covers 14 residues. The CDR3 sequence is CASSYRGPNQPQHF. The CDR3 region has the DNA TGTGCCAGCAGTTACCGGGGTCCCAATCAGCCCCAGCATTTT.

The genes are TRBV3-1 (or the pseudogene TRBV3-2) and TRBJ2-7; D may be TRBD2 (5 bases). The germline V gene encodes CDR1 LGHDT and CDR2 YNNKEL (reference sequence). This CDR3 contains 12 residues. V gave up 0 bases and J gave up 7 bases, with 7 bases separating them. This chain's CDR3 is CASSQDEREQYF. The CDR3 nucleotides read TGTGCCAGCAGCCAAGATGAGCGGGAGCAGTACTTC.

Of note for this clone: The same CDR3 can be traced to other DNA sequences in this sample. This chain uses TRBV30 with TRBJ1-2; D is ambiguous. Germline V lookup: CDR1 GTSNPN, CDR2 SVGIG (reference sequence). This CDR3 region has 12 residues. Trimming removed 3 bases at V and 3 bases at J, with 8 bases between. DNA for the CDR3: TGTGCCTGGAGACGTACAGACTATGGCTACACCTTC. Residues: CAWRRTDYGYTF.

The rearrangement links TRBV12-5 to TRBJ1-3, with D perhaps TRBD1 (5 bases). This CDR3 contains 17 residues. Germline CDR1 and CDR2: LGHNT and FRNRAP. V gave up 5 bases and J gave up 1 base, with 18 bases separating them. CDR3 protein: CASGLLSDSRSGNTIYF. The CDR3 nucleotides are TGTGCTAGTGGTCTGCTCTCCGACAGTCGGTCTGGAAACACCATATATTTT.

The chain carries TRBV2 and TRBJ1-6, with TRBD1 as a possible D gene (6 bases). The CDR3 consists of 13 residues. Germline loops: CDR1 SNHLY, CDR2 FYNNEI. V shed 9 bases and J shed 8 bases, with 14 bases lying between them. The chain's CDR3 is CASYREQYSPLHF. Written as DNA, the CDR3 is TGTGCCAGTTACAGGGAGCAGTATTCACCCCTCCACTTT.

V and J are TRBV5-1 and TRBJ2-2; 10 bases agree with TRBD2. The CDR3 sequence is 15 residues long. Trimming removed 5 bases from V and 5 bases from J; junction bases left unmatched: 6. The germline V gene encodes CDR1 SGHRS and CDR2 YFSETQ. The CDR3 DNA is TGCGCCAGCAGTGACTCGGGACTAGCGACCGGGGAGCTGTTTTTT. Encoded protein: CASSDSGLATGELFF.

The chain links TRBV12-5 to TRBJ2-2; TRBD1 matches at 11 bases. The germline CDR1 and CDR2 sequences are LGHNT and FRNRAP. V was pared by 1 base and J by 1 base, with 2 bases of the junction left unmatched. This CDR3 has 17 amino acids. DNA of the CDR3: TGTGCTAGTGGTTTGGGGGACAGGGGGTGGAACACCGGGGAGCTGTTTTTT. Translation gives CASGLGDRGWNTGELFF.

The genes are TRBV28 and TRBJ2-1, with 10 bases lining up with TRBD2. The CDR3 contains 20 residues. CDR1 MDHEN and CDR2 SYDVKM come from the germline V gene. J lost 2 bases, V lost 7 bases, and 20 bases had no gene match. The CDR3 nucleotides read TGTGCCAGCACCCCTGGAAAACAGCGGGGGGGCATGGGGACCTACAATGAGCAGTTCTTC. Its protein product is CASTPGKQRGGMGTYNEQFF.